These 27 T cell receptor beta chains were sequenced from one sample in a study of blood T cell repertoires in COVID-19. Sequencing was performed with immunoSEQ multiplex PCR; in TCRdb, only in-frame clones are kept and a portion is missing. This table has around 250,000 clones, 75% to 90% appearing once. Specimen: peripheral blood. The receptor set was obtained from a woman in her 30s with active or convalescent COVID-19.

CDR3 sequence: CASSDRGPGELFF. In DNA form, the CDR3 reads TGTGCCAGTAGCGACAGGGGACCCGGGGAGCTGTTTTTT. V gene TRBV19 combines with J gene TRBJ2-2; 8 bases agree with TRBD1. V shed 6 bases and J 6 bases; nucleotides not matched to a gene: 3. The CDR3 spans 13 residues. CDR1 is LNHDA and CDR2 is SQIVND in the germline V gene (reference sequence).

The chain couples TRBV4-3 to TRBJ2-2; no clear D. Germline CDR1 reads LGHNA; CDR2 reads YSLEER. The CDR3 is made up of 15 amino acids. V was shortened by 5 bases and J by 0 bases, with 10 bases between the two germline ends. The CDR3 loop is CASSGQAANTGELFF. The CDR3 DNA is TGCGCCAGCAGCGGTCAGGCAGCGAACACCGGGGAGCTGTTTTTT.

The V call is TRBV5-8, the J call TRBJ2-1; maybe TRBD1 (6 bases). V was trimmed by 3 bases and J by 9 bases, leaving 10 bases between them. The germline V gene has CDR1 SGHTS and CDR2 YDEGEE. The length of the CDR3 is 12 residues. As DNA, the CDR3 is TGTGCCAGCAGCTGGACAGCGCTTGAGCAGTTCTTC. It yields the protein CASSWTALEQFF. Full variable domain (missing parts from reference TRBV5-8 and TRBJ2-1): EAGVTQSPTHLIKTRGQQATLRCSPISGHTSVYWYQQALGLGLQFLLWYDEGEERNRGNFPPRFSGRQFPNYSSELNVNALELEDSALYLCASSWTALEQFFGPGTRLTVL.

The V gene is TRBV7-8, the J gene TRBJ2-7; a possible D gene is TRBD2 (5 bases). This CDR3 contains 14 residues. V lost 0 bases, J lost 0 bases, and 6 bases lay in between. CDR1 and CDR2 (germline): SGHVS, FQNEAQ. The CDR3: CASSLASVSYEQYF. The CDR3 nucleotides read TGTGCCAGCAGCTTAGCTAGCGTCTCCTACGAGCAGTACTTC.

V usage is TRBV5-4 and J usage is TRBJ1-1; D gene unclear. Trimming took 2 bases from V and 3 from J, leaving 11 bases between them. This CDR3 region has 14 residues. The germline CDR1 and CDR2 sequences are SGHNT and YYREEE (reference sequence). CDR3 nucleotide sequence: TGTGCCAGCAGCTTATGGTCGCAGGACACTGAAGCTTTCTTT. It yields the protein CASSLWSQDTEAFF.

The chain carries TRBV28 and TRBJ2-2; D might be TRBD2 (5 bases). The CDR3 spans 17 residues. V was pared by 8 bases and J by 6 bases, with 25 bases between. Germline V gene data show CDR1 as MDHEN and CDR2 as SYDVKM. Here the CDR3 reads CASSSQKGLTTAGELFF. The CDR3 region has the DNA TGTGCCAGCTCCTCCCAGAAAGGACTCACGACGGCCGGGGAGCTGTTTTTT. The full variable domain, with the rest looked up from reference TRBV28 and TRBJ2-2, is DVKVTQSSRYLVKRTGEKVFLECVQDMDHENMFWYRQDPGLGLRLIYFSYDVKMKEKGDIPEGYSVSREKKERFSLILESASTNQTSMYLCASSSQKGLTTAGELFFGEGSRLTVL.

V and J are TRBV27 and TRBJ2-7, with 8 bases that match TRBD2. The germline V gene has CDR1 MNHEY and CDR2 SMNVEV (reference sequence). CDR3 length: 16 amino acids. J was trimmed by 1 base and V by 0 bases; bases with no gene match: 5. The CDR3, as DNA: TGTGCCAGCAGTTTATCCCACCAGCGGGGGTCCTACGAGCAGTACTTC. Translation: CASSLSHQRGSYEQYF.

The gene calls are TRBV5-6 and TRBJ1-3; 7 bases are shared with TRBD1. The junction had 10 bases not matched to a gene; V was cut back by 4 bases and J by 0 bases. CDR3 length equals 17 residues. Looked up from germline, CDR1 is SGHDT and CDR2 is YYEEEE. CDR3 region: CASSPLKDRSSGNTIYF. DNA of the CDR3: TGTGCCAGCAGCCCACTCAAGGACAGGTCCTCTGGAAACACCATATATTTT.

The V and J genes are TRBV29-1 and TRBJ1-2; D is unresolved. With 4 bases removed from V and 2 bases from J, the gap between germline ends came to 8 bases. CDR1 is SQVTM, CDR2 ANQGSEA, per germline. The CDR3 loop spans 12 amino acids. The CDR3 sequence: CSVVTRNYGYTF. The CDR3 DNA reads as TGCAGCGTTGTAACTAGGAACTATGGCTACACCTTC. The variable domain in full, with the rest retrieved from reference TRBV29-1 and TRBJ1-2, is SAVISQKPSRDICQRGTSLTIQCQVDSQVTMMFWYRQQPGQSLTLIATANQGSEATYESGFVIDKFPISRPNLTFSTLTVSNMSPEDSSIYLCSVVTRNYGYTFGSGTRLTVV.

The rearrangement links TRBV19 to TRBJ2-2; D is ambiguous. Germline V gene sequence: CDR1 LNHDA, CDR2 SQIVND (reference sequence). Between the trimmed V and J ends, which lost 1 base and 6 bases, there was a span of 9 bases. The CDR3 loop spans 14 amino acids. CDR3 protein: CASSIGAGAGELFF. The CDR3 DNA reads as TGTGCCAGTAGTATAGGGGCAGGCGCCGGGGAGCTGTTTTTT.

The DNA of the CDR3 is TGTGCCAGCAGCTCGACAGGGCCTAATGAAAAACTGTTTTTT. Translated, it gives CASSSTGPNEKLFF. The J gene is TRBJ1-4, the V gene TRBV7-3, with 7 bases identical to TRBD1. Germline assignment: CDR1 SGHTA and CDR2 FQGTGA. V was clipped by 4 bases and J by 3 bases; unmatched bases: 2. The CDR3 is made up of 14 amino acids.

This sequence joins TRBV18 and TRBJ1-1; D call uncertain. The CDR3 has 16 amino acids. V lost 3 bases and J 4 bases, leaving 18 bases between the germline ends. The V gene's germline CDR1 is KGHSH and CDR2 LQKENI. The CDR3 coding sequence is TGTGCCAGCTCACCCCGGGCCGACCTTGGAGGCACTGAAGCTTTCTTT. Its protein product is CASSPRADLGGTEAFF.

V is TRBV7-2 and J is TRBJ2-5; no firm D call. Looked up from germline, CDR1 is SGHTA and CDR2 is FQGNSA. The ends were cut back, 4 bases at V and 0 bases at J, with 9 bases in the middle. The CDR3 spans 14 residues. CDR3 bases: TGTGCCAGCAGCTCCCCGGAGTACCAAGAGACCCAGTACTTC. Protein sequence: CASSSPEYQETQYF.

This chain uses TRBV5-1 with TRBJ2-7, with 10 bases aligning to TRBD1. From germline, CDR1 is SGHRS and CDR2 YFSETQ. The V gene end was trimmed by 0 bases and the J gene end by 2 bases; junction bases not matched to a gene: 2. The CDR3 runs 15 residues. In DNA, the CDR3 is TGCGCCAGCAGCTTGGCCGGGACAGGGGCCTACGAGCAGTACTTC. Amino acids: CASSLAGTGAYEQYF.

The rearrangement uses TRBV6-5 and TRBJ1-5; D remains unclear. The V end lost 0 bases, the J end lost 7 bases, and 10 bases lay between the germline ends. This CDR3 has 14 amino acids. The V gene's germline CDR1 is MNHEY and CDR2 SVGAGI. This CDR3 reads CASSYSEGGQPQHF. Written as DNA, the CDR3 is TGTGCCAGCAGTTACTCGGAGGGTGGCCAGCCCCAGCATTTT.

The genes are TRBV6-2 or TRBV6-3 and TRBJ2-1, with 9 bases aligning to TRBD1. This CDR3 has 14 residues. The germline V gene has CDR1 MNHEY and CDR2 SVGEGT. J gave up 7 bases and V 6 bases, and 7 bases lay outside the gene matches. The CDR3 reads CASSLRQGGNEQFF. The DNA for the CDR3 is TGTGCCAGCAGCCTCCGACAGGGGGGTAATGAGCAGTTCTTC.

The chain joins TRBV19 to TRBJ1-5; TRBD1 might be the D (6 bases). V was clipped by 1 base and J by 5 bases, with 12 bases between them. Germline V gene sequence: CDR1 LNHDA, CDR2 SQIVND (reference sequence). The CDR3 runs to 15 residues. CDR3 sequence: CASSIGRGRYQPQHF. The CDR3, as DNA: TGTGCCAGTAGTATAGGCAGGGGAAGGTATCAGCCCCAGCATTTT.

In its sample, this clone was seen once. The chain carries TRBV9 and TRBJ2-1; TRBD2 agrees at 9 bases. CDR1 and CDR2 from the germline V gene are SGDLS and YYNGEE. The CDR3 runs to 15 residues. The J segment lost 4 bases and the V segment lost 3 bases, leaving 5 bases of the junction unmatched. The CDR3 DNA follows: TGTGCCAGCAGCGCGACTAGCGGCGCTTACAATGAGCAGTTCTTC. Translation gives CASSATSGAYNEQFF. Full variable domain (outside the CDR3, taken from reference TRBV9 and TRBJ2-1): DSGVTQTPKHLITATGQRVTLRCSPRSGDLSVYWYQQSLDQGLQFLIQYYNGEERAKGNILERFSAQQFPDLHSELNLSSLELGDSALYFCASSATSGAYNEQFFGPGTRLTVL.

V gene TRBV5-8 combines with J gene TRBJ2-7, with D perhaps matching TRBD2 (7 bases). Trimming took off 4 bases at V and 3 bases at J, with 17 bases between the two ends. Germline lookup yields CDR1 SGHTS and CDR2 YDEGEE. This CDR3 contains 15 residues. In nucleotides, the CDR3 is TGTGCCAGCAGCCCGAGGGGGGGACAACTCTACGAGCAGTACTTC. Translating it yields CASSPRGGQLYEQYF.

For this clone: This specimen includes other DNA sequences encoding the same CDR3. This chain connects TRBV7-3 to TRBJ1-1, with a weak D call TRBD1 (5 bases). V was cut by 4 bases and J by 2 bases, with 8 bases left in between. The CDR3 consists of 13 residues. The germline V gene has CDR1 SGHTA and CDR2 FQGTGA. CDR3 sequence reads: CASSSDRNTEAFF. CDR3 sequence (DNA): TGTGCCAGCAGCTCTGACAGAAACACTGAAGCTTTCTTT.

This chain uses TRBV7-2 with TRBJ1-2; 11 bases agree with TRBD1. This CDR3 region has 14 residues. CDR1 is SGHTA and CDR2 is FQGNSA in the germline V gene. The junction had 3 bases not matched to a gene; V was cut back by 1 base and J by 8 bases. The CDR3, as DNA: TGTGCCAGCAGCTTAGGGGGACAGGGGGGCGGCTACACCTTC. It yields the protein CASSLGGQGGGYTF.

This rearrangement joins TRBV2 to TRBJ1-1; weak D call: TRBD1 (6 bases). This CDR3 is 16 amino acids long. Germline assignment: CDR1 SNHLY and CDR2 FYNNEI. The V and J ends lost 0 bases and 0 bases respectively, with 11 bases between them. Written as DNA, the CDR3 is TGTGCCAGCAGTGAAGCTTTGGGACACGTGAACACTGAAGCTTTCTTT. This translates into CASSEALGHVNTEAFF.

The rearrangement joins TRBV4-1 to TRBJ2-3; 11 bases match TRBD2. CDR1 and CDR2 (germline): MGHRA, YSYEKL. Trimming at V came to 2 bases and at J to 2 bases, leaving 12 bases not matched to a gene. The CDR3 totals 19 residues. The CDR3 bases are TGCGCCAGCAGCCAACTAACTAGCGGGGGCCGCTGGGTCACAGATACGCAGTATTTT. Encoded protein: CASSQLTSGGRWVTDTQYF.

A word on this clone: The identical CDR3 is also encoded by other nucleotide sequences in the sample. The chain joins TRBV28 to TRBJ1-5; D unresolved. The V and J ends lost 3 bases and 6 bases respectively, with 12 bases between them. Looked up from germline, CDR1 is MDHEN and CDR2 is SYDVKM. This CDR3 is built from 14 residues. The CDR3 nucleotides read TGTGCCAGCAGTTTCGGAGTGCGAGGTCAGCCCCAGCATTTT. This encodes CASSFGVRGQPQHF.

Note on this clone: The identical CDR3 is also encoded by other nucleotide sequences in the sample. V usage is TRBV28 and J usage is TRBJ1-5; TRBD1 agrees at 9 bases. With 6 bases clipped from V and 7 bases from J, the junction kept 7 bases outside the gene matches. The CDR3 spans 14 residues. From germline, CDR1 is MDHEN and CDR2 SYDVKM. CDR3 protein: CASSSGQGHQPQHF. The CDR3 nucleotides are TGTGCCAGCAGCTCGGGACAGGGCCACCAGCCCCAGCATTTT.

V gene TRBV29-1 combines with J gene TRBJ2-5, with TRBD1 matching 9 bases. V shed 4 bases and J 4 bases; nucleotides not matched to a gene: 7. This CDR3 has 14 residues. CDR1 is SQVTM and CDR2 is ANQGSEA in the germline V gene. CDR3 DNA: TGCAGCGTTGTTACCGGGACAGGGAGAGAGACCCAGTACTTC. The encoded protein is CSVVTGTGRETQYF.

V is TRBV4-3 and J is TRBJ1-1; perhaps TRBD1 as D (6 bases). Trimming took 5 bases from V and 3 from J, leaving 13 bases between them. Germline CDR1 reads LGHNA; CDR2 reads YSLEER. The CDR3 totals 14 residues. The CDR3 reads CASSTGKEDTEAFF. CDR3 sequence (DNA): TGCGCCAGCAGCACAGGGAAGGAGGACACTGAAGCTTTCTTT.